This TCR beta chain was retrieved from a study of T cell repertoires in cytomegalovirus infection. Each CDR3 protein gets one entry after TCRdb re-called the reads with MiXCR. The repertoire holds 230,000 or so distinct CDR3 sequences, with approximately 40% as singletons. There are a few counts of this clonotype. Its target is not known. The CDR3 totals 14 residues. V was pared by 1 base and J by 3 bases, with 1 base of the junction left unmatched. CDR1 is SGHVS, CDR2 FNYEAQ, per germline. The genes are TRBV7-6 and TRBJ2-7, with 9 positions matching TRBD1. The origin of this receptor is a human donor in good health (CMV status not recorded). Some clones in this sample may be carry-over from other donors' samples. Sequenced material: CD8+ T cells from cultured PBMCs, taken from culture after CMV antigen stimulation. The CDR3 reads CASSLGDRDYEQYF. Here the CDR3 DNA reads TGTGCCAGCAGCTTAGGGGACAGGGACTACGAGCAGTACTTC.